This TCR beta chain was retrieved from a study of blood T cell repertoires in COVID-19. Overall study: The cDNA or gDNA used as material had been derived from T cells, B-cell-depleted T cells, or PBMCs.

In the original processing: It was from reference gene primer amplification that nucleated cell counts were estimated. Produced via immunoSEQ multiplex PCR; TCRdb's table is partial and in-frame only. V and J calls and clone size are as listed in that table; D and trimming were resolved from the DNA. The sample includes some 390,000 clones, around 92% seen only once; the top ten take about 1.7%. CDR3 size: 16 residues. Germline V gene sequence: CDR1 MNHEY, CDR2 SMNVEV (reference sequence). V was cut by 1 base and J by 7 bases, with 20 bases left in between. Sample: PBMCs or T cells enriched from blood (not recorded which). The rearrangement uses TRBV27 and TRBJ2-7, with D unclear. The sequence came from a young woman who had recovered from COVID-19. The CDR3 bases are TGTGCCAGCAGTTTATTTCCGTCAGGCCCCCCCCCTGAGCAGTACTTC. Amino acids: CASSLFPSGPPPEQYF.